This entry features one T cell receptor beta chain sequence. Its target is unknown. Possible read error: a much larger clone is one base away. TCRdb re-analysed the reads in MiXCR, keeping a single row per CDR3 protein. The data hold about 830,000 distinct CDR3 sequences, with 32% observed a single time. The data are from a study of T cell repertoires in cytomegalovirus infection. Study-wide background: CMV epitopes that were recently identified and HLA-C-restricted were used alongside well-studied HLA-B-restricted ones. In public TCR beta signatures, there were indications of both CMV infection and matching HLA type.

General study results and limits: Predominance within the ex vivo response was attributable to HLA-C-restricted CMV-specific TCR beta clonotypes.

This TCR came from a human donor in good health (CMV status not recorded). Some clones in this sample may be carry-over from other donors' samples. The sample here was cultured CD8+ T cells from PBMCs, taken from culture after CMV antigen stimulation.

The CDR3 DNA reads as TGTGCCAGCAGTCCCGGGTCCTACAATGAGCAGTCCTTC. Its protein product is CASSPGSYNEQSF. The rearrangement joins TRBV27 to TRBJ2-1; D is ambiguous. CDR3 length equals 13 residues. Per the germline V gene, CDR1 is MNHEY and CDR2 is SMNVEV (reference sequence).